The TCR beta chain described here comes from a study of vaccination effects on CD4 cells after COVID-19. Study-level points and caveats: Relatively few convalescent patients took part in the study, which had no early post-infection timepoints.

As to this clone: Its antigen is undetermined.

Prior to sequencing, the ViraFEST assay stimulated PBMC with viral peptide pools, which expanded the antigen-specific CD4+ T cells. CD4+ T cells were isolated after around ten days of culture. Participants completed two doses of the BNT162b2 or mRNA-1273 vaccine. The culture medium for roughly 1.9 million PBMC per well included roughly 9.2 IU/ml IL-2 and roughly 10 ug/ml peptides. Cells had half their medium changed to IL-2 medium on days 3 and 7. Clones were read by immunoSEQ multiplex PCR, and TCRdb kept only the in-frame ones, dropping some. The sample has roughly 59,000 clones, 78% seen once; the top ten hold 2%. Trimming removed 4 bases at V and 5 bases at J, with 13 bases between. The CDR3 is 15 residues long. Per germline, CDR1 SGHRS and CDR2 YFSETQ.

Sequenced here: CD4+ T cells from PBMCs cultured with HCoV-OC43 spike peptides, sampled after COVID-19 vaccination. Subset meaning: HCoV-OC43 spike overlapping peptide pool stimulation. This chain connects TRBV5-1 to TRBJ1-6, with D uncertain. The sequence was obtained from a human donor who received a COVID-19 vaccine. The CDR3 is CASSGVPGDNSPLHF. The CDR3 DNA reads TGCGCCAGCAGCGGGGTGCCTGGGGATAATTCACCCCTCCACTTT.